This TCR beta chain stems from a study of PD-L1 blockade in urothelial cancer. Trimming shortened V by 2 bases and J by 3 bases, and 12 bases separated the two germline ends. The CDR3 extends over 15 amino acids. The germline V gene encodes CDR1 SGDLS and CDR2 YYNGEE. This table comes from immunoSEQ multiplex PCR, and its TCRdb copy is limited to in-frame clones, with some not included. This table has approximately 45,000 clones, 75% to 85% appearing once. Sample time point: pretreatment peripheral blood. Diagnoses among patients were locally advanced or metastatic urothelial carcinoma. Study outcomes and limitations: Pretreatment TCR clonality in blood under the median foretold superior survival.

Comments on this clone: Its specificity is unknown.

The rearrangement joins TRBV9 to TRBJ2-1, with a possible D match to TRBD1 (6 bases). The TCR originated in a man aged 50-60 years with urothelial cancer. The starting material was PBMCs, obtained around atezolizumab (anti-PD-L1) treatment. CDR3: CASSVLGAFYNEQFF. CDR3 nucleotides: TGTGCCAGCAGCGTCCTGGGGGCCTTCTACAATGAGCAGTTCTTC.